This T cell receptor (beta chain) was sequenced in a study of blood T cell repertoires in COVID-19. Assay: immunoSEQ multiplex PCR; the TCRdb copy retains only in-frame clones and omits some. Counted here are 60,000 to 70,000 clones, less than 85% occurring once; the ten biggest clones make up 5% to 8%. CDR3 length equals 13 residues. With 7 bases clipped from V and 6 bases from J, the junction kept 8 bases outside the gene matches. Germline V gives CDR1 WSHSY, CDR2 SAAADI. V is TRBV10-2 and J is TRBJ1-2; the match to TRBD1 covers 7 bases. The sequenced sample was peripheral blood. The receptor comes from a man in his sixties with acute or convalescent COVID-19. CDR3 bases: TGCGCCAGCATTGACAGGGTGTTGGATGGCTACACCTTC. It codes for CASIDRVLDGYTF.